This TCR beta chain was sequenced for a study of blood T cell repertoires in COVID-19. The wider study: The United States, Italy and Spain provided the acute and convalescent COVID-19 samples. PBMCs, B-cell-depleted T cells, or T cells were the source of the cDNA or gDNA that made up the material.

Germline values: CDR1 MDHEN, CDR2 SYDVKM. The CDR3 has 15 amino acids. V was pared by 5 bases and J by 3 bases, with 8 bases of the junction left unmatched. Authors' analysis steps: How many nucleated cells were present was estimated from reference gene primer amplification. TCRdb keeps only in-frame clones here, not all; method: immunoSEQ multiplex PCR. The DNA gave D and trimming, while V, J and clone size come from that table. The sample gives approximately 400,000 clones, around 84% of which show up once; roughly 1.2% is in the top ten. The V and J genes are TRBV28 and TRBJ2-7, with 9 bases lining up with TRBD1. The source material was peripheral blood. The TCR sequence derives from a human donor with acute or convalescent COVID-19. The donor label of this sample is uncertain. The CDR3 sequence: CASSAPGQGFYEQYF. The CDR3 DNA reads as TGTGCCAGCAGTGCACCGGGACAGGGATTCTACGAGCAGTACTTC.